This T cell receptor beta chain is drawn from a study of Ad26.COV2.S vaccination and SARS-CoV-2 variants. Study-wide results and caveats: Analyses that measured TCR breadth and depth may have underestimated total T cell responses. Those who received the vaccine showed greater spike-specific TCR breadth than those given placebo.

The CDR3 is made up of 16 amino acids. CDR1 is SEHNR and CDR2 is FQNEAQ in the germline V gene (reference sequence). V was clipped by 5 bases and J by 4 bases; unmatched bases: 7. Assay used: immunoSEQ multiplex PCR; TCRdb lists only in-frame clones, some missing. The sample consists of some 340,000 clones, 85% of them appearing once. Treatment specified: approximately 18 received Ad26.COV2.S at low or high dose, single or two shots; roughly 5 received placebo; per-sample allocation not given. Material that was analyzed had been drawn on day 63 after the first vaccine or placebo injection. Turning to this clone: Its antigen remains unidentified.

The material sequenced was peripheral blood, taken in a trial of Ad26.COV2.S vaccine versus placebo. V and J are TRBV7-9 and TRBJ2-1; 11 bases fit TRBD2. The receptor's source is a person between 18 and 65 years old who received the Ad26.COV2.S COVID-19 vaccine or a placebo. The CDR3 here is CASSLRLAGTYNEQFF. The CDR3 coding sequence is TGTGCCAGCAGCCTCAGACTAGCGGGGACTTACAATGAGCAGTTCTTC.